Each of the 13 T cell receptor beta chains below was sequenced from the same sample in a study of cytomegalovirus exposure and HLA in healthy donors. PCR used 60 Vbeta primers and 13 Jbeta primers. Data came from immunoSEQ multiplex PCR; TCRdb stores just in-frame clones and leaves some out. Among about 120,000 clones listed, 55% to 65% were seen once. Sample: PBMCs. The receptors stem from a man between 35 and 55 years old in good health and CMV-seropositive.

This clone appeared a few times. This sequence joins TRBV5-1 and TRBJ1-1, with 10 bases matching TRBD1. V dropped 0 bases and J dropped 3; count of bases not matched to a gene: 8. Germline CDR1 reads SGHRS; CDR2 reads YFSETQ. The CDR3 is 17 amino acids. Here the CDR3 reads CASSLEPPGQGYTEAFF. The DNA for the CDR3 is TGCGCCAGCAGCTTGGAGCCTCCGGGACAGGGGTACACTGAAGCTTTCTTT.

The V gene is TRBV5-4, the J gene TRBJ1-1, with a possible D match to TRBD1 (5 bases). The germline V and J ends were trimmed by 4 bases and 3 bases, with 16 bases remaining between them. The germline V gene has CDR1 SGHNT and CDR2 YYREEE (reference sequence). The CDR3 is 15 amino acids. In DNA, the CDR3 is TGTGCCAGCAGCACTGGAGGGGCGCGGTACACTGAAGCTTTCTTT. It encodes CASSTGGARYTEAFF. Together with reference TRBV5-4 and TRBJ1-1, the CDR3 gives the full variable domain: ETGVTQSPTHLIKTRGQQVTLRCSSQSGHNTVSWYQQALGQGPQFIFQYYREEENGRGNFPPRFSGLQFPNYSSELNVNALELDDSALYLCASSTGGARYTEAFFGQGTRLTVV.

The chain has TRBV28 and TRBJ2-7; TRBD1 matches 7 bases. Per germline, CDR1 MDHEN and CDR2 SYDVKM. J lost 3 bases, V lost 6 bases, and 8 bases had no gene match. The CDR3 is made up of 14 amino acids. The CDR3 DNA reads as TGTGCCAGCAGCTCAGGGGGTCCTTTCTACGAGCAGTACTTC. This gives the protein CASSSGGPFYEQYF.

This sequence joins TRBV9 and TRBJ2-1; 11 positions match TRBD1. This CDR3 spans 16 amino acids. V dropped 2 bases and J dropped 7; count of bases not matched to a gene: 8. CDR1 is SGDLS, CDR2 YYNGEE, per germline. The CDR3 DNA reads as TGTGCCAGCAGCGTTTATTACGGGACAGGGGGAAATGAGCAGTTCTTC. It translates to CASSVYYGTGGNEQFF.

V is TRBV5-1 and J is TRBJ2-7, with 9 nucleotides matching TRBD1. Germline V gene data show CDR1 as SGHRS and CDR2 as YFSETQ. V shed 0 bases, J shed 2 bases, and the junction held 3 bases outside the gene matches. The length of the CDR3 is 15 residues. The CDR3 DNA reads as TGCGCCAGCAGCTTGGGCGGGACAGGGACCTACGAGCAGTACTTC. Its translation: CASSLGGTGTYEQYF.

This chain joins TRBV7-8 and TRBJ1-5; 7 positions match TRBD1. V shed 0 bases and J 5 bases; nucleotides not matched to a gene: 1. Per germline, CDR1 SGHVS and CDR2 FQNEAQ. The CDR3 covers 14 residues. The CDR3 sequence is CASSLADRDQPQHF. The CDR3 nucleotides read TGTGCCAGCAGCTTAGCAGACAGGGATCAGCCCCAGCATTTT.

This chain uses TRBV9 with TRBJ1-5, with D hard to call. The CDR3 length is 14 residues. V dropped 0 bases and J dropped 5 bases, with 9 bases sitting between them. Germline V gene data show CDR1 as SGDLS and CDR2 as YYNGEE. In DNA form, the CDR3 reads TGTGCCAGCAGCGTAGGATCGGGAGATCAGCCCCAGCATTTT. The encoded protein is CASSVGSGDQPQHF.

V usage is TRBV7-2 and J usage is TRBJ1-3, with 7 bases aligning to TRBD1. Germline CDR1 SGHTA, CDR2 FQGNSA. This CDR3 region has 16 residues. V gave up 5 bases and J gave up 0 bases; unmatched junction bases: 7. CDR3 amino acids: CASSGRTGNSGNTIYF. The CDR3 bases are TGTGCCAGCAGCGGCCGGACAGGAAACTCTGGAAACACCATATATTTT.

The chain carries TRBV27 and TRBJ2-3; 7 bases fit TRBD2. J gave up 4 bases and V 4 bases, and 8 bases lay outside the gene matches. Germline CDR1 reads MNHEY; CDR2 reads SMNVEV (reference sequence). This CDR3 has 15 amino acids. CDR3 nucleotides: TGTGCCAGCAGTTGGCGGGGGTTTGCCGCAGATACGCAGTATTTT. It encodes CASSWRGFAADTQYF.

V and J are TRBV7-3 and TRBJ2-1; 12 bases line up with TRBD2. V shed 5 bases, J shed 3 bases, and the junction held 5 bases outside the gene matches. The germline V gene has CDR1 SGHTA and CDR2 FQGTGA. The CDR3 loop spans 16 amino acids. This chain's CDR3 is CASSPRTSGVYNEQFF. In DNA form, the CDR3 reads TGTGCCAGCAGCCCGCGGACTAGCGGGGTCTACAATGAGCAGTTCTTC.

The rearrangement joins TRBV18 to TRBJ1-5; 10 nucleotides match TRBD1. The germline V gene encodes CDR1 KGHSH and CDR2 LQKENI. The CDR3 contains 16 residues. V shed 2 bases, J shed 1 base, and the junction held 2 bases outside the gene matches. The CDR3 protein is CASSPGTGVSNQPQHF. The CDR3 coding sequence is TGTGCCAGCTCACCAGGGACAGGGGTGAGCAATCAGCCCCAGCATTTT.

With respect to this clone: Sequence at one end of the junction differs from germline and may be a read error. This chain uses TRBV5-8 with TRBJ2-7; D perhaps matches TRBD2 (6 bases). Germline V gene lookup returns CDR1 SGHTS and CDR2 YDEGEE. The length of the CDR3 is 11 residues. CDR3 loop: CASSLATSRFF. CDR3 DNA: TGTGCCAGCAGCTTGGCTACTAGCCGATTCTTC.

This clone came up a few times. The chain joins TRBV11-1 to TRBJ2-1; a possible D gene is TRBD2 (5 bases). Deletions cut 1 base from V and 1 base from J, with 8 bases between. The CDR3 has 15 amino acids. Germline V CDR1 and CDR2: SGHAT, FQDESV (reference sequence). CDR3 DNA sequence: TGTGCCAGCAGCTTAGACGGGAATTCCTACAATGAGCAGTTCTTC. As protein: CASSLDGNSYNEQFF. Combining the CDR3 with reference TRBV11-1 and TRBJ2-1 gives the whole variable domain EAEVAQSPRYKITEKSQAVAFWCDPISGHATLYWYRQILGQGPELLVQFQDESVVDDSQLPKDRFSAERLKGVDSTLKIQPAELGDSAMYLCASSLDGNSYNEQFFGPGTRLTVL.